These T cell receptor beta chains were read from a single sample in a study of vaccination effects on CD4 cells after COVID-19. Their antigens are not known. Sequenced by immunoSEQ multiplex PCR; TCRdb stores in-frame clones only, minus some. The data show roughly 40,000 clones, with under 70% seen just once and 7% to 8% held by the top ten. Sequencing used CD4+ T cells from PBMCs cultured without peptide, obtained after COVID-19 vaccination. Source of these receptors: a human donor who received a COVID-19 vaccine. CDR3s include the opening cysteine and the closing phenylalanine or tryptophan. The D gene is left open where the match is weak. Size tells how often a clone was seen (once, few, many) or the class of an expanded clone, and some rows leave it out.

v_call: TRBV2
d_call: TRBD2
clone_size: once
j_call: TRBJ2-1
cdr3_aa: CASRVGGDNYNEQFF
cdr3_nt: TGTGCCAGCAGGGTCGGGGGGGACAACTACAATGAGCAGTTCTTC

v_call: TRBV2
d_call: .
clone_size: .
j_call: TRBJ2-1
cdr3_aa: CASSELFNEQFF
cdr3_nt: TGTGCCAGCAGTGAACTGTTCAATGAGCAGTTCTTC

v_call: TRBV6-1
d_call: .
clone_size: few
j_call: TRBJ1-1
cdr3_aa: CASSERGDFNTEAFF
cdr3_nt: TGTGCCAGCAGTGAAAGGGGGGATTTCAACACTGAAGCTTTCTTT

v_call: TRBV3-1/TRBV3-2
d_call: TRBD1
clone_size: .
j_call: TRBJ1-2
cdr3_aa: CASSHLDRGAYGYTF
cdr3_nt: TGTGCCAGCAGCCACCTCGACAGGGGGGCCTATGGCTACACCTTC

v_call: TRBV7-8
d_call: TRBD1
clone_size: .
j_call: TRBJ1-5
cdr3_aa: CASSFETGIFSNQPQHF
cdr3_nt: TGTGCCAGCAGCTTCGAGACAGGGATCTTTAGCAATCAGCCCCAGCATTTT

v_call: TRBV11-2
d_call: .
clone_size: .
j_call: TRBJ2-3
cdr3_aa: CASRRAGSNTDTQYF
cdr3_nt: TGTGCCAGCAGGAGGGCGGGGTCCAACACAGATACGCAGTATTTT

v_call: TRBV2
d_call: .
clone_size: .
j_call: TRBJ2-1
cdr3_aa: CASITGVSAGEQFF
cdr3_nt: TGTGCCAGCATTACGGGAGTGTCCGCTGGTGAGCAGTTCTTC

v_call: TRBV11-3
d_call: TRBD1
clone_size: .
j_call: TRBJ2-2
cdr3_aa: CASSSRPGQTNTGELFF
cdr3_nt: TGTGCCAGCAGCTCCAGACCGGGACAGACGAACACCGGGGAGCTGTTTTTT

v_call: TRBV9
d_call: TRBD1
clone_size: .
j_call: TRBJ2-5
cdr3_aa: CASNPTLTGERETQYF
cdr3_nt: TGTGCCAGCAACCCGACGTTAACAGGGGAGAGAGAGACCCAGTACTTC

v_call: TRBV27
d_call: TRBD1
clone_size: few
j_call: TRBJ2-1
cdr3_aa: CASRKAGQGYNEQFF
cdr3_nt: TGTGCCAGCCGAAAGGCGGGACAGGGATACAATGAGCAGTTCTTC

v_call: TRBV9
d_call: .
clone_size: .
j_call: TRBJ1-4
cdr3_aa: CASSVGHRARRTNEKLFF
cdr3_nt: TGTGCCAGCAGCGTAGGCCACAGGGCCAGGCGTACTAATGAAAAACTGTTTTTT

v_call: TRBV27
d_call: .
clone_size: once
j_call: TRBJ2-7
cdr3_aa: CASSRPGVGTVLEQYF
cdr3_nt: TGTGCCAGCAGTCGCCCAGGAGTGGGGACTGTTCTGGAGCAGTACTTC

v_call: TRBV9
d_call: TRBD1
clone_size: .
j_call: TRBJ2-1
cdr3_aa: CASSVGDRRKSNEQFF
cdr3_nt: TGTGCCAGCAGCGTAGGGGACAGGAGGAAGTCCAATGAGCAGTTCTTC

v_call: TRBV27
d_call: TRBD2
clone_size: few
j_call: TRBJ2-7
cdr3_aa: CASSKPARGGYYEQYF
cdr3_nt: TGTGCCAGCAGTAAACCAGCTCGGGGGGGGTACTACGAGCAGTACTTC

v_call: TRBV6-1
d_call: .
clone_size: few
j_call: TRBJ1-5
cdr3_aa: CASSEAGSGQPQHF
cdr3_nt: TGTGCCAGCAGTGAAGCGGGGAGCGGACAGCCCCAGCATTTT

v_call: TRBV3-1/TRBV3-2
d_call: .
clone_size: few
j_call: TRBJ1-5
cdr3_aa: CASSQGANQPQHF
cdr3_nt: TGTGCCAGCAGCCAAGGGGCGAATCAGCCCCAGCATTTT